Listed below are T cell receptor beta chains from one sample, sequenced in a study of T-cell reconstitution after alpha-beta-depleted transplantation in children. TCRdb redid the calling of the PCR reads with MiXCR, one entry per CDR3 protein. Of 450,000 to 500,000 distinct CDR3 sequences listed, about 12% are singletons. The source material was PBMCs from the stem cell graft donor, sampled from the stem cell graft. The source of these receptors is a human donor who donated a stem cell graft to a child with combined immunodeficiency. The CDR3 runs from the conserved cysteine through the conserved F or W. A D gene is named only where the DNA matches it firmly. Part of the rows lack a size; the others show once, few, many or a class for expanded clones.

D | J | V | size | CDR3 | DNA
NA | TRBJ2-5 | TRBV29-1 | many | CSAPTGPGAQYF | TGCAGCGCTCCGACGGGACCTGGGGCCCAGTACTTC
NA | TRBJ2-1 | TRBV27 | few | CASSPWSSGYSYNEQFF | TGTGCCAGCAGTCCCTGGAGTAGCGGCTACTCCTACAATGAGCAGTTCTTC
NA | TRBJ2-2 | TRBV24-1 | few | CATTGRSHTGELFF | TGTGCCACCACGGGACGGTCTCACACCGGGGAGCTGTTTTTT
NA | TRBJ1-1 | TRBV24-1 | NA | CATSERGEPNTEAFF | TGTGCCACCAGTGAGAGAGGGGAGCCGAACACTGAAGCTTTCTTT
NA | TRBJ2-2 | TRBV12-3/TRBV12-4 | many | CASSHPWSSGGELFF | TGTGCCAGCAGTCATCCTTGGAGCTCCGGCGGGGAGCTGTTTTTT
NA | TRBJ2-7 | TRBV12-3/TRBV12-4 | many | CASSLRDGPYEQYF | TGTGCCAGCAGTTTAAGGGACGGCCCCTACGAGCAGTACTTC
TRBD1 | TRBJ2-5 | TRBV6-1 | many | CASSATGGLETQYF | TGTGCCAGCAGTGCCACAGGGGGCCTGGAGACCCAGTACTTC
NA | TRBJ1-2 | TRBV7-8 | few | CASSSRGSSYTF | TGTGCCAGCAGCTCCCGGGGGTCGAGCTACACCTTC
NA | TRBJ2-1 | TRBV6-2/TRBV6-3 | NA | CASSYRTGWWQFF | TGTGCCAGCAGTTACCGAACGGGGTGGTGGCAGTTCTTC
NA | TRBJ2-7 | TRBV25-1 | few | CASSEGWETSYEQYF | TGTGCCAGCAGTGAAGGGTGGGAGACGTCCTACGAGCAGTACTTC
TRBD2 | TRBJ2-7 | TRBV12-3/TRBV12-4 | few | CASTTGGKDEQYF | TGTGCCAGCACGACGGGAGGCAAGGACGAGCAGTACTTC
TRBD1 | TRBJ2-4 | TRBV12-3/TRBV12-4 | NA | CASRRGPAKNIQYF | TGTGCCAGCAGGAGGGGGCCGGCCAAAAACATTCAGTACTTC